This TCR beta chain was observed in a study of CD8 T cells in ankylosing spondylitis. Study-level points and caveats: Clones linked to disease, bearing a CD8+ phenotype, were relatively rare in peripheral blood. Seemingly characteristic of ankylosing spondylitis blood was a TCR beta motif consisting of under ten highly homologous variants. Clones linked to disease were reported to show significant enrichment in matched ankylosing spondylitis synovial fluid.

Scientists made TCR beta libraries using quantitative 5'-RACE with molecular barcodes. TCRdb processed the 5' RACE reads anew with MiXCR; each CDR3 protein has one entry. This sample has a few hundred thousand distinct CDR3 sequences; roughly a tenth occur once, and the top ten carry 21%. This CDR3 has 15 amino acids. Germline V gene lookup returns CDR1 SGHTA and CDR2 FQGNSA. The V gene end was trimmed by 6 bases and the J gene end by 2 bases; junction bases not matched to a gene: 9. This clonotype has ten or more counts. The antigen remains undetermined. Sequencing input: blood, either unsorted or a sorted T cell fraction (not recorded which). The receptor was derived from a male donor with ankylosing spondylitis or in good health (not recorded which). The genes are TRBV7-2 and TRBJ2-5; TRBD1 aligns across 7 bases. The CDR3 nucleotides read TGTGCCAGCAGGGCATCCGGGACAGTACAAGAGACCCAGTACTTC. Encoded protein: CASRASGTVQETQYF.